Following are 20 T cell receptor beta chains from one sample sequenced in a study of read filtering for tumor transcriptome and immune sequencing. Molecular barcoded adaptors covering alpha/delta and beta/gamma chains were used on roughly 400 ng RNA. MiXCR was run by TCRdb on the reads, yielding one entry per CDR3 protein. Of 100,000 to 150,000 distinct CDR3 sequences in the sample, over 10% were seen once. Sequencing input: a population of CD138-negative cells sorted from bone marrow. These receptors came from a donor aged 40 or older with multiple myeloma.

In DNA, the CDR3 is TGTGCCAGCAGCTTAGAATCGGGACAGACGAACACTGAAGCTTTCTTT. Translation: CASSLESGQTNTEAFF. The genes are TRBV7-6 and TRBJ1-1; 7 bases line up with TRBD1. The CDR3 sequence is 16 residues long. CDR1 SGHVS and CDR2 FNYEAQ come from the germline V gene. With V trimmed by 1 base and J by 1 base, 6 bases remained unmatched.

This clonotype was detected a few times. The chain has TRBV20-1 and TRBJ2-3; 12 bases map to TRBD2. CDR1 is DFQATT and CDR2 is SNEGSKA in the germline V gene (reference sequence). CDR3 length: 16 residues. Unmatched junction bases numbered 6, after V lost 3 bases and J lost 2 bases. The CDR3, as DNA: TGCAGTGCTAGCATGTCTAGCGGGAGGGTCACAGATACGCAGTATTTT. Translated: CSASMSSGRVTDTQYF.

This clonotype was seen many times. V and J are TRBV7-9 and TRBJ2-1; D unresolved. The CDR3 covers 13 residues. V lost 3 bases to trimming and J lost 2 bases, with 5 bases between them. Germline V CDR1 and CDR2: SEHNR, FQNEAQ (reference sequence). The CDR3 loop is CASSLATYNEQFF. As DNA, the CDR3 is TGTGCCAGCAGCTTGGCAACCTACAATGAGCAGTTCTTC.

This sequence joins TRBV7-9 and TRBJ2-7; D possibly corresponds to TRBD2 (6 bases). Trimming pared 5 bases from V and 0 bases from J, leaving 26 bases between. CDR1 is SEHNR, CDR2 FQNEAQ, per germline (reference sequence). There are 19 residues in the CDR3. This CDR3 reads CASSPLTSKWREGSYEQYF. The CDR3 DNA is TGTGCCAGCAGCCCCCTCACTTCTAAGTGGCGGGAAGGCTCCTACGAGCAGTACTTC.

Many counts were recorded for this clonotype. This chain connects TRBV3-1 to TRBJ2-2; maybe TRBD2 (6 bases). The CDR3 runs 14 residues. V shed 1 base and J shed 10 bases, with 13 bases lying between them. Germline lookup yields CDR1 LGHDT and CDR2 YNNKEL (reference sequence). The CDR3 sequence is CASSQASAYPELFF. The DNA for the CDR3 is TGTGCCAGCAGCCAAGCTAGCGCATACCCGGAGCTGTTTTTT.

At least ten counts were recorded for this clonotype. The V call is TRBV7-2, the J call TRBJ2-3; no clear D. The CDR3 runs 14 residues. CDR1 SGHTA and CDR2 FQGNSA come from the germline V gene. Deletions cut 5 bases from V and 1 base from J, with 10 bases between. The CDR3, as DNA: TGTGCCAGCAGCCTATGGACGGGCACAGATACGCAGTATTTT. Its translation: CASSLWTGTDTQYF.

On this clonotype: This may come from a read error, since a much larger clone is one base off. V and J are TRBV6-6 and TRBJ2-2; TRBD2 might be the D (6 bases). Germline CDR1 and CDR2: MNHNY and SVGAGI (reference sequence). The CDR3 extends over 14 amino acids. CDR3 residues: CASSYSAHAGGLFF. In nucleotides, the CDR3 is TGTGCCAGCAGTTACTCGGCCCACGCCGGGGGGCTGTTTTTT.

This clonotype has at least ten counts. DNA of the CDR3: TGTGCCAGCAGTAACCAGCGGGAGGTTAGCACAGATACGCAGTATTTT. Its translation is CASSNQREVSTDTQYF. The rearrangement links TRBV6-5 to TRBJ2-3; 9 positions match TRBD2. The CDR3 contains 16 residues. V dropped 5 bases and J dropped 0; count of bases not matched to a gene: 6. Germline V gene data show CDR1 as MNHEY and CDR2 as SVGAGI.

Points on this clonotype: This sequence may be a read error, since a much larger clone differs from it by one base. The rearrangement uses TRBV2 and TRBJ2-3; tentative D call: TRBD1 (5 bases). V was cut by 4 bases and J by 0 bases, with 11 bases left in between. The CDR3 runs to 15 residues. CDR1 is SNHLY and CDR2 is FYNNEI in the germline V gene. The CDR3 DNA is TGTGCCAGCAGTGCAATGGGGCGGAGCACAGATACGCAGTATTTT. Translation gives CASSAMGRSTDTQYF. The full variable domain, rest sourced from reference TRBV2 and TRBJ2-3, is EPEVTQTPSHQVTQMGQEVILRCVPISNHLYFYWYRQILGQKVEFLVSFYNNEISEKSEIFDDQFSVERPDGSNFTLKIRSTKLEDSAMYFCASSAMGRSTDTQYFGPGTRLTVL.

This clonotype was detected ten times or more. The chain has TRBV20-1 and TRBJ2-7; 12 nucleotides agree with TRBD2. Germline V lookup: CDR1 DFQATT, CDR2 SNEGSKA (reference sequence). With V trimmed by 1 base and J by 0 bases, 7 bases remained unmatched. The CDR3 spans 17 residues. The CDR3 region is CSARGTPTSGGSYEQYF. CDR3 sequence (DNA): TGCAGTGCTAGAGGAACCCCGACTAGCGGGGGCTCCTACGAGCAGTACTTC.

This clonotype was seen ten or more times. This chain uses TRBV5-1 with TRBJ1-1; TRBD1 might be the D (5 bases). The V gene's germline CDR1 is SGHRS and CDR2 YFSETQ. Trimming shortened V by 1 base and J by 0 bases, and 7 bases separated the two germline ends. The CDR3 sequence is 14 residues long. The CDR3 region has the DNA TGCGCCAGCAGCTTGACAGGTATGAACACTGAAGCTTTCTTT. The encoded protein is CASSLTGMNTEAFF.

Note on this clonotype: This may stem from a read error, because a much larger clone lies one nucleotide away. This rearrangement joins TRBV11-2 to TRBJ2-2; TRBD2 is a possible D gene (5 bases). This CDR3 has 15 residues. Per the germline V gene, CDR1 is SGHAT and CDR2 is FQNNGV. CDR3 loop: CASSLGIANTGELLF. The CDR3 DNA reads TGTGCCAGCAGCTTAGGAATCGCGAACACCGGGGAGCTGTTGTTT.

This clonotype was found many times. This chain uses TRBV3-1 with TRBJ2-1, with D uncertain. V was clipped by 6 bases and J by 5 bases, with 8 bases between them. Germline assignment: CDR1 LGHDT and CDR2 YNNKEL (reference sequence). The CDR3 spans 12 residues. The CDR3 DNA follows: TGTGCCAGCAGTCTACCCGACAATGAGCAGTTCTTC. Translated: CASSLPDNEQFF.

Concerning this clonotype itself: A read error may be the cause here, since a much bigger clone is one base away. V gene TRBV12-3 or TRBV12-4 combines with J gene TRBJ2-1, with 8 positions matching TRBD2. J was trimmed by 3 bases and V by 3 bases; bases with no gene match: 4. The CDR3 spans 15 residues. This CDR3 reads CASSLTSENYNEQFF. Written as DNA, the CDR3 is TGTGCCAGCAGTTTGACTAGCGAGAACTACAATGAGCAGTTCTTC.

Notes on this clonotype: One end of the junction does not line up with germline, which may come from a read error. V usage is TRBV7-9 and J usage is TRBJ1-1, with TRBD1 identical over 7 bases. The CDR3 consists of 14 residues. Germline loops: CDR1 SEHNR, CDR2 FQNEAQ (reference sequence). This CDR3 is CASSDRDSSSEAFF. The DNA of the CDR3 is TGTGCCAGCAGCGACCGGGACAGTAGTTCTGAGGCTTTCTTT. The full variable domain, completed using reference TRBV7-9 and TRBJ1-1, is DTGVSQNPRHKITKRGQNVTFRCDPISEHNRLYWYRQTLGQGPEFLTYFQNEAQLEKSRLLSDRFSAERPKGSFSTLEIQRTEQGDSAMYLCASSDRDSSSEAFFGQGTRLTVV.

The chain combines TRBV20-1 with TRBJ2-5, with 7 bases lining up with TRBD2. CDR1 DFQATT and CDR2 SNEGSKA come from the germline V gene (reference sequence). The V segment lost 0 bases and the J segment 5 bases; nucleotides outside the gene matches: 12. This CDR3 region has 16 residues. The CDR3 region has the DNA TGCAGTGCTAGAGATCTTTCTAGAGGCGGGGGTGAGACCCAGTACTTC. The encoded protein is CSARDLSRGGGETQYF.

In this sample, this clonotype turned up many times. This sequence joins TRBV20-1 and TRBJ2-1; 9 positions agree with TRBD1. Germline lookup yields CDR1 DFQATT and CDR2 SNEGSKA (reference sequence). After removal of 0 bases from V and 6 bases from J, the junction contained 3 bases not matched to a gene. The CDR3 has 14 residues. CDR3 in amino acids: CSAREPTGGNEQFF. The CDR3 bases are TGCAGTGCTAGAGAGCCGACAGGGGGCAATGAGCAGTTCTTC.

This clonotype has ten or more counts. V gene TRBV27 combines with J gene TRBJ1-5; 7 nucleotides line up with TRBD1. J gave up 3 bases and V 5 bases, and 10 bases lay outside the gene matches. This CDR3 is built from 16 residues. In germline, CDR1 is MNHEY, CDR2 SMNVEV (reference sequence). DNA for the CDR3: TGTGCCAGCAGTCCCCTACAGGGGTCGAACAATCAGCCCCAGCATTTT. Translation gives CASSPLQGSNNQPQHF.

The sample holds many counts of this clonotype. The CDR3 here is CASTAAGLAGAVEQFF. CDR3 sequence (DNA): TGTGCCAGCACCGCGGCGGGACTAGCGGGAGCCGTTGAGCAGTTCTTC. The chain links TRBV28 to TRBJ2-1; 14 bases map to TRBD2. The CDR3 is 16 residues long. Germline CDR1 and CDR2: MDHEN and SYDVKM. The V and J ends lost 7 bases and 9 bases, in that order; junction bases with no gene match: 11.

This clonotype was recorded many times. The chain has TRBV6-5 and TRBJ2-1; D is uncertain. Germline V gene data show CDR1 as MNHEY and CDR2 as SVGAGI. The CDR3 is made up of 15 amino acids. V was clipped by 4 bases and J by 0 bases, with 10 bases between them. The CDR3 DNA is TGTGCCAGCAGTTCGACATTCAGCTCCTACAATGAGCAGTTCTTC. Its translation is CASSSTFSSYNEQFF.